A single sample gave rise to the 25 T cell receptor beta chains below, sequenced in a study of radiotherapy plus CTLA-4 blockade in lung cancer. Clones were read by immunoSEQ multiplex PCR, and TCRdb kept only the in-frame ones, dropping some. This table has 35,000 or so clones, around 83% appearing once. The specimen was peripheral blood, collected from a patient treated with radiotherapy plus ipilimumab. All receptors derive from a human donor with non-small cell lung cancer who had stable disease on radiotherapy plus ipilimumab.

V and J are TRBV7-6 and TRBJ2-5; possibly TRBD2 for D (6 bases). The V gene's germline CDR1 is SGHVS and CDR2 FNYEAQ. Trimming shortened V by 4 bases and J by 1 base, and 19 bases separated the two germline ends. This CDR3 contains 17 residues. As DNA, the CDR3 is TGTGCCAGCAGCTCTAGGAGGGGACCCGAGGGCCAAGAGACCCAGTACTTC. It specifies CASSSRRGPEGQETQYF.

This chain connects TRBV28 to TRBJ1-2, with D uncertain. Germline V gene sequence: CDR1 MDHEN, CDR2 SYDVKM. V shed 7 bases and J shed 0 bases, with 9 bases lying between them. This CDR3 region has 13 residues. In DNA form, the CDR3 reads TGTGCCAGCAACCAGATACCTAACTATGGCTACACCTTC. Residues: CASNQIPNYGYTF.

The chain combines TRBV4-3 with TRBJ1-2; a possible D gene is TRBD1 (5 bases). The CDR3 extends over 14 amino acids. V was clipped by 0 bases and J by 8 bases, with 13 bases between them. Germline V gene sequence: CDR1 LGHNA, CDR2 YSLEER. For the CDR3, the DNA is TGCGCCAGCAGCCAAGATCTGAGGGGAGGCGGCTACACCTTC. It is translated as CASSQDLRGGGYTF.

The V and J genes are TRBV15 and TRBJ1-2; D remains unclear. The CDR3 extends over 14 amino acids. The V end lost 0 bases, the J end lost 2 bases, and 7 bases lay between the germline ends. CDR1 and CDR2 (germline): LNHNV, YYDKDF (reference sequence). CDR3 protein: CATSREDGNYGYTF. The DNA of the CDR3 is TGTGCCACCAGCAGAGAAGACGGGAACTATGGCTACACCTTC.

This clone was observed a few times. The chain links TRBV5-1 to TRBJ2-7, with 10 bases identical to TRBD1. The V segment lost 4 bases and the J segment 5 bases; nucleotides outside the gene matches: 6. This CDR3 contains 14 residues. From germline, CDR1 is SGHRS and CDR2 YFSETQ. This CDR3 is CASSSGQGDDEQYF. CDR3 in DNA: TGCGCCAGCAGCAGCGGACAGGGGGACGACGAGCAGTACTTC.

This chain connects TRBV6-6 to TRBJ1-1; D call uncertain. This CDR3 contains 14 residues. The V end was cut by 2 bases, the J end by 1 base, with 8 bases between. Germline V gives CDR1 MNHNY, CDR2 SVGAGI (reference sequence). The CDR3 loop reads CASSYSEPNTEAFF. DNA for the CDR3: TGTGCCAGCAGTTACAGTGAGCCGAACACTGAAGCTTTCTTT.

The chain couples TRBV4-3 to TRBJ2-6; maybe TRBD2 (5 bases). V dropped 0 bases and J dropped 0 bases, with 6 bases sitting between them. Germline-derived CDR1 and CDR2 are LGHNA and YSLEER. CDR3 size: 16 residues. In DNA, the CDR3 is TGCGCCAGCAGCCAAGATCGGGGCTCTGGGGCCAACGTCCTGACTTTC. Protein product: CASSQDRGSGANVLTF.

The rearrangement uses TRBV7-6 and TRBJ2-5; TRBD1 matches at 10 bases. This CDR3 comprises 15 residues. J lost 2 bases, V lost 1 base, and 1 base had no gene match. The germline CDR1 and CDR2 sequences are SGHVS and FNYEAQ. CDR3 in DNA: TGTGCCAGCAGCTTAGTGGACAGGGGGCAAGAGACCCAGTACTTC. Residues: CASSLVDRGQETQYF.

The chain links TRBV11-2 to TRBJ2-2; TRBD2 matches 7 bases. V lost 3 bases and J lost 4; bases outside the gene matches: 5. The CDR3 extends over 15 amino acids. The germline gives CDR1 SGHAT, CDR2 FQNNGV. The DNA of the CDR3 is TGTGCCAGCAGCTTGTATCCGGGGGGCACCGGGGAGCTGTTTTTT. It specifies CASSLYPGGTGELFF.

The CDR3 reads CSVARTGAYEQYF. The DNA for the CDR3 is TGCAGCGTTGCCCGGACAGGGGCCTACGAGCAGTACTTC. V and J are TRBV29-1 and TRBJ2-7; 9 bases are shared with TRBD1. Germline V lookup: CDR1 SQVTM, CDR2 ANQGSEA. The CDR3 consists of 13 residues. V shed 4 bases and J 2 bases; nucleotides not matched to a gene: 3.

This clone was picked up one time. The chain has TRBV7-8 and TRBJ2-5; 11 bases align to TRBD2. The J call may be faulty, since TRBJ2-7 better matches the DNA end. Germline V gene lookup returns CDR1 SGHVS and CDR2 FQNEAQ. The CDR3 has 16 amino acids. The CDR3 DNA follows: TGTGCCAGCAGCTTAGCGTTACTAGCGGGAGAGGACGAGCAGTACTTC. This sequence encodes CASSLALLAGEDEQYF.

The V gene is TRBV28, the J gene TRBJ2-7; 7 nucleotides align to TRBD2. The CDR3 sequence is 14 residues long. V lost 10 bases to trimming and J lost 0 bases; unmatched junction nucleotides: 9. The germline gives CDR1 MDHEN, CDR2 SYDVKM. The CDR3 DNA is TGTGCCACCCTAAAGCGGACTAGCTCCTACGAGCAGTACTTC. Amino acid sequence: CATLKRTSSYEQYF.

The rearrangement uses TRBV7-2 and TRBJ2-3; weak D call: TRBD1 (6 bases). Germline values: CDR1 SGHTA, CDR2 FQGNSA. V was clipped by 5 bases and J by 5 bases, with 14 bases between them. The CDR3 length is 14 residues. CDR3 sequence (DNA): TGTGCCAGCAGCACGTCCTCCAGGGGAGATACGCAGTATTTT. Its translation is CASSTSSRGDTQYF. Combining the CDR3 with reference TRBV7-2 and TRBJ2-3 gives the whole variable domain GAGVSQSPSNKVTEKGKDVELRCDPISGHTALYWYRQSLGQGLEFLIYFQGNSAPDKSGLPSDRFSAERTGGSVSTLTIQRTQQEDSAVYLCASSTSSRGDTQYFGPGTRLTVL.

The genes are TRBV19 and TRBJ2-7; D perhaps matches TRBD1 (6 bases). Germline CDR1 reads LNHDA; CDR2 reads SQIVND (reference sequence). The V and J ends lost 3 bases and 6 bases respectively, with 15 bases between them. CDR3 length equals 14 residues. The CDR3 region is CASSITRGEGEQYF. CDR3 nucleotide sequence: TGTGCCAGTAGTATTACCAGGGGAGAGGGCGAGCAGTACTTC.

Worth noting for this clone: Its ends do not fully match the called genes, so a read error is possible. Different DNA sequences within this sample yield the same CDR3. The V and J genes are TRBV6-4 and TRBJ2-5; 8 bases fit TRBD2. Germline loops: CDR1 MRHNA, CDR2 SNTAGT. CDR3 length: 12 amino acids. The DNA of the CDR3 is TGTGCCAGCAGCGACGATTCGGGACTAGGGGACTTC. Protein: CASSDDSGLGDF.

The V and J genes are TRBV10-3 and TRBJ2-2; perhaps TRBD2 as D (5 bases). The V gene lost 2 bases and the J gene lost 1 base, with 11 bases spanning the gap. The CDR3 contains 16 residues. CDR1 and CDR2 from the germline V gene are ENHRY and SYGVKD. The CDR3 coding sequence is TGTGCCATCAGTGAGCTTTCCAGCGGGAACACCGGGGAGCTGTTTTTT. It codes for CAISELSSGNTGELFF.

V is TRBV4-3 and J is TRBJ2-1; 10 positions agree with TRBD2. Unmatched junction bases numbered 11, after V lost 3 bases and J lost 6 bases. CDR3 size: 17 residues. CDR1 and CDR2 from the germline V gene are LGHNA and YSLEER. The CDR3 here is CASSHWGVAGGGNEQFF. CDR3 DNA sequence: TGCGCCAGCAGCCACTGGGGGGTAGCGGGAGGTGGCAATGAGCAGTTCTTC.

The J gene is TRBJ2-1, the V gene TRBV28, with a tentative D call TRBD1 (5 bases). The V and J ends lost 2 bases and 0 bases respectively, with 11 bases between them. From germline, CDR1 is MDHEN and CDR2 SYDVKM. The CDR3 runs to 16 residues. As DNA, the CDR3 is TGTGCCAGCAGTTTACCTTTGACAGTCTCCTACAATGAGCAGTTCTTC. This encodes CASSLPLTVSYNEQFF.

The rearrangement links TRBV4-1 to TRBJ2-4; 7 bases fit TRBD2. J lost 1 base, V lost 1 base, and 10 bases had no gene match. The germline V gene encodes CDR1 MGHRA and CDR2 YSYEKL. This CDR3 has 18 amino acids. The CDR3 here is CASSQGGRGNVAKNIQYF. For the CDR3, the DNA is TGCGCCAGCAGCCAAGGGGGGAGGGGAAATGTGGCCAAAAACATTCAGTACTTC.

In DNA, the CDR3 is TGTGCCAGCAGCTTGCCGACCGGGACAGGGGGATCCGGGAGCTATGGCTACACCTTC. It is translated as CASSLPTGTGGSGSYGYTF. This chain links TRBV5-4 with TRBJ1-2; 11 positions match TRBD1. The germline gives CDR1 SGHNT, CDR2 YYREEE (reference sequence). The CDR3 totals 19 residues. V dropped 1 base and J dropped 4; count of bases not matched to a gene: 15.

This chain uses TRBV5-1 with TRBJ2-7, with 9 nucleotides matching TRBD2. CDR3 size: 18 residues. Germline V gene lookup returns CDR1 SGHRS and CDR2 YFSETQ. V dropped 0 bases and J dropped 0; count of bases not matched to a gene: 10. The CDR3 nucleotides read TGCGCCAGCAGCTTGGCTGGGACTAGCCCCGTGAGCTCCTACGAGCAGTACTTC. Translating gives CASSLAGTSPVSSYEQYF.

The chain carries TRBV7-2 and TRBJ2-2, with TRBD2 matching over 14 bases. V lost 4 bases, J lost 7 bases, and 11 bases stayed unmatched. CDR3 length equals 18 residues. Germline V CDR1 and CDR2: SGHTA, FQGNSA. The CDR3 nucleotides read TGTGCCAGCAGCTATTTCCCGGGACTAGCGGGAGATCACGGGGAGCTGTTTTTT. This gives the protein CASSYFPGLAGDHGELFF.

The chain employs TRBV6-5 and TRBJ1-1, with TRBD1 as a possible D gene (5 bases). Trimming stripped 2 bases from V and 3 bases from J, with 10 bases between. The germline V gene has CDR1 MNHEY and CDR2 SVGAGI. The CDR3 contains 14 residues. CDR3 coding DNA: TGTGCCAGCAGTTACGGGGGGAGGCACACTGAAGCTTTCTTT. Its protein is CASSYGGRHTEAFF.

This chain joins TRBV5-1 and TRBJ1-1; D unresolved. This CDR3 contains 15 residues. V lost 6 bases and J 0 bases, leaving 15 bases between the germline ends. Germline V gene sequence: CDR1 SGHRS, CDR2 YFSETQ. The CDR3 nucleotides are TGCGCCAGCAACCGGTACGGCGGCATGAACACTGAAGCTTTCTTT. Its translation: CASNRYGGMNTEAFF.

This clone is a singleton in its sample. J is TRBJ2-7 and V is TRBV9; TRBD1 agrees at 8 bases. The germline gives CDR1 SGDLS, CDR2 YYNGEE. The CDR3 is 15 amino acids. The V and J ends lost 2 bases and 1 base, in that order; junction bases with no gene match: 5. The DNA of the CDR3 is TGTGCCAGCAGCGTTACCGGGACAGGTTCCTACGAGCAGTACTTC. As protein: CASSVTGTGSYEQYF.